Listed here are 28 T cell receptor beta chains from one sample, sequenced in a study of CD8+ T cells in alopecia areata. Extracted RNA was reverse transcribed into cDNA, the sequencing template. Only in-frame clones appear in the TCRdb table, and some are missing; sequencing was by immunoSEQ multiplex PCR. The table includes 100,000 to 120,000 clones, 56% detected once. Described treatment: oral pan-JAK inhibitor, 5-10 mg twice daily. The starting material was CD4+ T cells sorted from blood, obtained at week 24, from a patient treated with tofacitinib. These receptors originate from a human donor with alopecia areata.

The V and J genes are TRBV29-1 and TRBJ2-7; D possibly corresponds to TRBD1 (5 bases). V was pared by 1 base and J by 5 bases, with 12 bases between. The CDR3 has 13 residues. CDR1 is SQVTM, CDR2 ANQGSEA, per germline. CDR3 bases: TGCAGCGTTGAAGCGGCAGGGTCTGACGAGCAGTACTTC. Amino acid sequence: CSVEAAGSDEQYF.

This clone showed up just a few times. This sequence joins TRBV27 and TRBJ1-1; 9 positions agree with TRBD1. The V and J ends lost 6 bases and 3 bases, in that order; junction bases with no gene match: 5. CDR3 length equals 14 residues. Germline CDR1 is MNHEY and CDR2 is SMNVEV (reference sequence). CDR3 sequence reads: CASRRDREDTEAFF. The CDR3 region has the DNA TGTGCCAGCAGGAGGGACAGGGAAGACACTGAAGCTTTCTTT.

The rearrangement joins TRBV27 to TRBJ2-2; D not certain. Germline V gene lookup returns CDR1 MNHEY and CDR2 SMNVEV (reference sequence). V was clipped by 9 bases and J by 4 bases, with 6 bases between them. The CDR3 spans 11 residues. The CDR3 loop is CASSGTGELFF. The DNA for the CDR3 is TGTGCCAGTTCGGGCACCGGGGAGCTGTTTTTT.

The chain couples TRBV19 to TRBJ2-2, with 10 bases aligning to TRBD1. Germline lookup yields CDR1 LNHDA and CDR2 SQIVND (reference sequence). The CDR3 sequence is 15 residues long. V lost 8 bases to trimming and J lost 6 bases; unmatched junction nucleotides: 9. The CDR3 bases are TGTGCCAGTCGTCCTGGGGACAGGGGTTCCGGGGAGCTGTTTTTT. As protein: CASRPGDRGSGELFF. Looking up the rest from reference TRBV19 and TRBJ2-2 gives the full variable domain: DGGITQSPKYLFRKEGQNVTLSCEQNLNHDAMYWYRQDPGQGLRLIYYSQIVNDFQKGDIAEGYSVSREKKESFPLTVTSAQKNPTAFYLCASRPGDRGSGELFFGEGSRLTVL.

The chain is built from TRBV6-5 and TRBJ2-5; maybe TRBD1 (5 bases). Judging by the DNA end, TRBJ2-7 fits better; the J call may be wrong. Looked up from germline, CDR1 is MNHEY and CDR2 is SVGAGI. The CDR3 runs 11 residues. The CDR3 DNA is TGTGCCAGCAGTTACAGGGGCGAGCAGTACTTC. Translation gives CASSYRGEQYF.

CDR3 nucleotides: TGCGCCAGCAGCTTCGGTAGCAATGAGCAGTTCTTC. Translated: CASSFGSNEQFF. V is TRBV5-1 and J is TRBJ2-1; D is ambiguous. The CDR3 runs 12 residues. Trimming pared 2 bases from V and 6 bases from J, leaving 6 bases between. The germline V gene encodes CDR1 SGHRS and CDR2 YFSETQ.

This clone came up many times. This chain links TRBV7-9 with TRBJ2-3; 9 bases align to TRBD1. The CDR3 sequence is 15 residues long. V lost 4 bases, J lost 6 bases, and 8 bases stayed unmatched. Looked up from germline, CDR1 is SEHNR and CDR2 is FQNEAQ (reference sequence). The CDR3 loop reads CASSSGQGRTDTQYF. The CDR3 DNA reads TGTGCCAGCAGCTCGGGACAGGGAAGGACGGATACGCAGTATTTT.

The chain is built from TRBV29-1 and TRBJ2-5, with D possibly matching TRBD1 (6 bases). The CDR3 runs to 12 residues. Trimming pared 5 bases from V and 3 bases from J, leaving 10 bases between. Looked up from germline, CDR1 is SQVTM and CDR2 is ANQGSEA. The chain's CDR3 is CSVRTDKETQYF. DNA for the CDR3: TGCAGCGTTCGGACAGATAAAGAGACCCAGTACTTC.

For this clone: Mismatch with germline at one junction end may stem from a read error. V gene TRBV2 combines with J gene TRBJ1-6; TRBD1 matches 10 bases. Germline V gene lookup returns CDR1 SNHLY and CDR2 FYNNEI. The CDR3 runs 17 residues. This CDR3 is CASSEGTGDFGEQPLHF. The CDR3, as DNA: TGTGCCAGCAGCGAAGGGACAGGGGATTTCGGTGAACAACCCCTCCACTTT.

This chain joins TRBV29-1 and TRBJ2-3, with D possibly TRBD2 on 6 matching bases. Per the germline V gene, CDR1 is SQVTM and CDR2 is ANQGSEA. The CDR3 runs 14 residues. V lost 7 bases to trimming and J lost 5 bases, with 19 bases between them. For the CDR3, the DNA is TGCAGCGCCCTGACCCCAAACGGGAGAGATACGCAGTATTTT. Its protein product is CSALTPNGRDTQYF.

This chain connects TRBV27 to TRBJ2-2; weak D call: TRBD1 (6 bases). Trimming cost V 3 bases and J 1 base, with 12 bases left between them. This CDR3 is 16 amino acids long. Germline values: CDR1 MNHEY, CDR2 SMNVEV (reference sequence). The chain's CDR3 is CASSLTGQLNTGELFF. As DNA, the CDR3 is TGTGCCAGCAGTTTGACCGGACAGCTGAACACCGGGGAGCTGTTTTTT.

This clone showed up just once. This chain uses TRBV4-2 with TRBJ1-5; D call uncertain. Looked up from germline, CDR1 is LGHNA and CDR2 is YNFKEQ. This CDR3 is built from 17 residues. Trimming removed 1 base at V and 4 bases at J, with 17 bases between. CDR3 sequence: CASSQGGMSGFNQPQHF. For the CDR3, the DNA is TGTGCCAGCAGCCAAGGTGGCATGTCGGGTTTTAATCAGCCCCAGCATTTT.

The chain combines TRBV2 with TRBJ2-7; 13 nucleotides match TRBD2. Looked up from germline, CDR1 is SNHLY and CDR2 is FYNNEI. V lost 1 base, J lost 3 bases, and 3 bases stayed unmatched. The CDR3 runs to 16 residues. The CDR3 here is CASSEGTSGGLYEQYF. CDR3 DNA sequence: TGTGCCAGCAGTGAAGGGACTAGCGGGGGCCTCTACGAGCAGTACTTC.

The chain is built from TRBV30 and TRBJ2-5; no clear D. V was cut by 5 bases and J by 9 bases, with 13 bases left in between. CDR3 size: 11 residues. The germline CDR1 and CDR2 sequences are GTSNPN and SVGIG (reference sequence). CDR3 region: CAWGASVAQYF. The CDR3 DNA follows: TGTGCCTGGGGAGCCTCAGTAGCCCAGTACTTC. The entire variable domain, with the rest obtained from reference TRBV30 and TRBJ2-5, is as follows: SQTIHQWPATLVQPVGSPLSLECTVEGTSNPNLYWYRQAAGRGLQLLFYSVGIGQISSEVPQNLSASRPQDRQFILSSKKLLLSDSGFYLCAWGASVAQYFGPGTRLLVL.

The gene calls are TRBV30 and TRBJ2-1; D tentatively fits TRBD1 or TRBD2 (6 bases each). The CDR3 contains 15 residues. Per germline, CDR1 GTSNPN and CDR2 SVGIG (reference sequence). The DNA of the CDR3 is TGTGCGACTCGAGAGGGGGGCCTCTCCTACAATGAGCAGTTCTTC. Translating gives CATREGGLSYNEQFF.

In DNA form, the CDR3 reads TGTGCCTGGAGTGTACGCAGGGCGGATCAGCCCCAGCATTTT. This translates into CAWSVRRADQPQHF. The chain is built from TRBV30 and TRBJ1-5, with D maybe TRBD1 (5 bases). CDR3 length equals 14 residues. The V and J ends lost 0 bases and 5 bases respectively, with 11 bases between them. The germline gives CDR1 GTSNPN, CDR2 SVGIG (reference sequence).

This clone is categorized as large. The chain has TRBV18 and TRBJ2-7; D gene uncertain. Germline CDR1 and CDR2: KGHSH and LQKENI. CDR3 length equals 13 residues. The V end was cut by 6 bases, the J end by 3 bases, with 12 bases between. Written as DNA, the CDR3 is TGTGCCAGCTCTCTTAGTGGAGACTACGAGCAGTACTTC. Translated: CASSLSGDYEQYF.

The chain has TRBV6-5 and TRBJ2-1; no clear D gene. The germline V gene encodes CDR1 MNHEY and CDR2 SVGAGI. The CDR3 extends over 12 amino acids. The V and J ends lost 5 bases and 10 bases respectively, with 12 bases between them. CDR3 in amino acids: CASSPTHGEQFF. CDR3 in DNA: TGTGCCAGCAGTCCCACACACGGAGAGCAGTTCTTC.

V usage is TRBV7-2 and J usage is TRBJ1-2; TRBD1 matches at 8 bases. Germline V gives CDR1 SGHTA, CDR2 FQGNSA. V was pared by 5 bases and J by 2 bases, with 10 bases of the junction left unmatched. The CDR3 runs 16 residues. DNA for the CDR3: TGTGCCAGCAGCGCTGGACAGGGAGGGTTCAACTATGGCTACACCTTC. Translation gives CASSAGQGGFNYGYTF.

The rearrangement links TRBV30 to TRBJ1-2; D possibly corresponds to TRBD1 (5 bases). CDR3 length: 15 amino acids. Trimming took 0 bases from V and 3 from J, leaving 14 bases between them. Germline-derived CDR1 and CDR2 are GTSNPN and SVGIG (reference sequence). CDR3 region: CAWSVGQGPYYGYTF. The CDR3 bases are TGTGCCTGGAGTGTCGGGCAGGGCCCCTACTATGGCTACACCTTC.

This clone showed up just a few times. The gene calls are TRBV5-1 and TRBJ1-1, with D possibly being TRBD1 (5 bases). Germline V lookup: CDR1 SGHRS, CDR2 YFSETQ. The V end lost 4 bases, the J end lost 5 bases, and 18 bases lay between the germline ends. This CDR3 has 15 residues. The CDR3 DNA follows: TGCGCCAGCAGCCCCTCATGGGGGGGAGGGACTGAAGCTTTCTTT. As protein: CASSPSWGGGTEAFF.

The rearrangement uses TRBV29-1 and TRBJ1-1; 8 positions agree with TRBD1. This CDR3 contains 13 residues. J was trimmed by 1 base and V by 4 bases; bases with no gene match: 2. Per the germline V gene, CDR1 is SQVTM and CDR2 is ANQGSEA. CDR3 residues: CSVATGGNTEAFF. As DNA, the CDR3 is TGCAGCGTTGCTACAGGGGGGAACACTGAAGCTTTCTTT.

The J gene is TRBJ1-2, the V gene TRBV7-2; D ambiguous. Germline CDR1 is SGHTA and CDR2 is FQGNSA. V lost 7 bases to trimming and J lost 8 bases, with 14 bases between them. There are 12 residues in the CDR3. The CDR3 DNA is TGTGCCAGCACCATAGGACCGGGAGGCTACACCTTC. It yields the protein CASTIGPGGYTF. Combining the CDR3 with reference TRBV7-2 and TRBJ1-2 gives the whole variable domain GAGVSQSPSNKVTEKGKDVELRCDPISGHTALYWYRQSLGQGLEFLIYFQGNSAPDKSGLPSDRFSAERTGGSVSTLTIQRTQQEDSAVYLCASTIGPGGYTFGSGTRLTVV.

The chain has TRBV29-1 and TRBJ2-1; a weak D match, TRBD2 (5 bases). Germline loops: CDR1 SQVTM, CDR2 ANQGSEA. V was cut by 4 bases and J by 10 bases, with 5 bases left in between. This CDR3 has 9 residues. In DNA form, the CDR3 reads TGCAGCGTTGGCGGGGAGCAGTTCTTC. Amino acids: CSVGGEQFF.

This clone occurred a few times. This chain links TRBV10-3 with TRBJ1-2, with 8 bases that match TRBD1. Trimming took 6 bases from V and 8 from J; bases not matched to a gene: 8. The CDR3 sequence is 13 residues long. Germline lookup yields CDR1 ENHRY and CDR2 SYGVKD. CDR3 region: CAIRETGVEGYTF. The CDR3 nucleotides are TGTGCCATCAGGGAGACAGGGGTGGAGGGCTACACCTTC.

The J gene is TRBJ2-1, the V gene TRBV7-9; 11 bases line up with TRBD1. Per germline, CDR1 SEHNR and CDR2 FQNEAQ (reference sequence). V shed 5 bases and J 8 bases; nucleotides not matched to a gene: 8. The CDR3 length is 15 residues. CDR3 in amino acids: CASSLGQGAGDEQFF. The CDR3 DNA is TGTGCCAGCAGCCTAGGACAGGGGGCTGGGGATGAGCAGTTCTTC. Variable domain in full (rest from reference TRBV7-9 and TRBJ2-1): DTGVSQNPRHKITKRGQNVTFRCDPISEHNRLYWYRQTLGQGPEFLTYFQNEAQLEKSRLLSDRFSAERPKGSFSTLEIQRTEQGDSAMYLCASSLGQGAGDEQFFGPGTRLTVL.

The chain recombines TRBV29-1 with TRBJ1-3; possibly TRBD1 for D (6 bases). The CDR3 runs to 13 residues. Germline values: CDR1 SQVTM, CDR2 ANQGSEA. V was shortened by 7 bases and J by 1 base, with 11 bases between the two germline ends. The CDR3 bases are TGCAGCGCGGGCGACAGGTCTGGAAACACCATATATTTT. Protein product: CSAGDRSGNTIYF.

This clone showed up just a few times. The rearrangement joins TRBV12-5 to TRBJ2-5; D is unresolved. Germline CDR1 and CDR2: LGHNT and FRNRAP. V was trimmed by 5 bases and J by 2 bases, leaving 18 bases between them. The CDR3 has 16 amino acids. For the CDR3, the DNA is TGTGCTAGTGGTCCGGGCCTCCCTATAACTCAAGAGACCCAGTACTTC. This codes for CASGPGLPITQETQYF.